These T cell receptor beta chains were read from a single sample in a study of glioma-infiltrating T cells after dendritic cell vaccination. Sequencing was performed with immunoSEQ multiplex PCR; in TCRdb, only in-frame clones are kept and a portion is missing. The sample has tens of thousands of clones, over 80% seen once. Sample: blood, taken after dendritic cell vaccination. The receptors were sampled from a human donor with glioblastoma. CDR3s include the opening cysteine and the closing phenylalanine or tryptophan. A D gene is named only where the DNA matches it firmly. Not every row has a clone size; where given, it reads once, few, many or a size class.

CDR3nt	CDR3aa	d_gene	abundance	v_gene	j_gene
TGTGCCAGCAGCCGGACAGGGGGGAACGAGCAGTACTTC	CASSRTGGNEQYF	TRBD1	NA	TRBV14	TRBJ2-7
TGTGCCAGCAGCCCCTCTAGCGGGACGTACAATGAGCAGTTCTTC	CASSPSSGTYNEQFF	TRBD2	NA	TRBV7-6	TRBJ2-1
TGTGCCAGCAGCTTGCGGTGGACAGGGATTGGAAACACCATATATTTT	CASSLRWTGIGNTIYF	TRBD1	NA	TRBV5-8	TRBJ1-3
TGTGCCAGTAGTGCGGGACAGGGCTGGGAGACCCAGTACTTC	CASSAGQGWETQYF	TRBD1	NA	TRBV19	TRBJ2-5
TGCAGCGAGGGGACAGGGGTCAAGGGAGATACGCAGTATTTT	CSEGTGVKGDTQYF	TRBD1	NA	TRBV29-1	TRBJ2-3
TGTGCCAGCTCACCCGAGCAGAACACTGAAGCTTTCTTT	CASSPEQNTEAFF	NA	few	TRBV18	TRBJ1-1
TGTGCCAGCAGCTTGCCCGAGGCGGCGAACACTGAAGCTTTCTTT	CASSLPEAANTEAFF	NA	NA	TRBV7-2	TRBJ1-1
TGTGCCAGCAGATCGCCCGGGACAGGTCTCCAAGAGACCCAGTACTTC	CASRSPGTGLQETQYF	TRBD1	NA	TRBV6-6	TRBJ2-5
TGCGCCAGCAGCCAAGGACTGGGTGAAAGCTACGAGCAGTACTTC	CASSQGLGESYEQYF	NA	few	TRBV4-3	TRBJ2-7
TGTGCCAGCAGCAAAGCGCTAAGGACAGGGAGAGGAGGCTACACCTTC	CASSKALRTGRGGYTF	NA	NA	TRBV21-1	TRBJ1-2
TGTGCCAGCAGTTCAGAACTAACAGATACGCAGTATTTT	CASSSELTDTQYF	NA	few	TRBV6-5	TRBJ2-3
TGTGCCAGCAGTGCCCCGGGACGGGGGAATTCACCCCTCCACTTT	CASSAPGRGNSPLHF	NA	NA	TRBV25-1	TRBJ1-6
TGTGCCAGCAGTTACTCCCGTACGACGAGCGGAGCTTTCTTT	CASSYSRTTSGAFF	NA	NA	TRBV6-5	TRBJ1-1
TGTGCCAGCAGCTTGGTCCCGGGAGTAGCAAGGGCTCACTATGGCTACACCTTC	CASSLVPGVARAHYGYTF	NA	few	TRBV5-4	TRBJ1-2
TGTGCCTGGAGTGTGTTACAGGACAATGAGCAGTTCTTC	CAWSVLQDNEQFF	NA	NA	TRBV30	TRBJ2-1
TGCAGCGCCATGGGACAGGGAGGGGAAAAACTGTTTTTT	CSAMGQGGEKLFF	TRBD1	NA	TRBV29-1	TRBJ1-4
TGCGCCAGCAGCTTAGCGCCCGAAGACTATGGCTACACCTTC	CASSLAPEDYGYTF	NA	NA	TRBV5-1	TRBJ1-2
TGTGCCAGCAGCCCGCGACAGGGTCATGGCTACACCTTC	CASSPRQGHGYTF	TRBD1	NA	TRBV5-5	TRBJ1-2
TGTGCCAGTAGCGCGGGACAGAGCCCAGGGACCCAGTACTTC	CASSAGQSPGTQYF	NA	NA	TRBV19	TRBJ2-5
TGCAGCGTTGAACTTTGGGCAGGGGCCTACGAGCAGTACTTC	CSVELWAGAYEQYF	NA	NA	TRBV29-1	TRBJ2-7
TGTGCCAGCAGCTTGGGACAGCCTAACTATGGCTACACCTTC	CASSLGQPNYGYTF	NA	NA	TRBV5-6	TRBJ1-2
TGTGCCAGTAGCAGGGGCCCCCCACGGGACAGCTTCGATGAGCAGTTCTTC	CASSRGPPRDSFDEQFF	TRBD1	NA	TRBV19	TRBJ2-1
TGTGCCAGCTCACTAGAACAGGGTACGAGGACACCCCTCCACTTT	CASSLEQGTRTPLHF	NA	NA	TRBV18	TRBJ1-6
TGTGCCAGCAGCCCTTATAGTAGCGGGGGAAACTACGAGCAGTACTTC	CASSPYSSGGNYEQYF	TRBD2	NA	TRBV4-2	TRBJ2-7
TGTGCCAGCAGCTCGGGACAGGGGGCGGACAATGAGCAGTTCTTC	CASSSGQGADNEQFF	TRBD1	NA	TRBV7-3	TRBJ2-1
TGTGCCAGCAGCTCACGGAGGGGGAACACTGAAGCTTTCTTT	CASSSRRGNTEAFF	NA	NA	TRBV5-6	TRBJ1-1
TGTGCCACCGGGGATTATGGCTACACCTTC	CATGDYGYTF	NA	few	TRBV7-9	TRBJ1-2
TGTGCCAGCAGGTCTGGGACACCAGTTTTCTACGAGCAGTACTTC	CASRSGTPVFYEQYF	NA	once	TRBV6-6	TRBJ2-7
TGTGCCAGCAGTGAACAGCCTAGCGGCACCGGGGAGCTGTTTTTT	CASSEQPSGTGELFF	TRBD2	NA	TRBV2	TRBJ2-2
TGCGCCAGCAGCCGAGGAGGGCGGGGGAGCACAGATACGCAGTATTTT	CASSRGGRGSTDTQYF	TRBD2	NA	TRBV4-1	TRBJ2-3
TGTGCCAGCAGCTTAGCGGGCTTTAATTCACCCCTCCACTTT	CASSLAGFNSPLHF	NA	NA	TRBV7-9	TRBJ1-6
TGTGCCAGCAGTGAATATAGCGGGGGGGGTGAAAAACTGTTTTTT	CASSEYSGGGEKLFF	NA	NA	TRBV25-1	TRBJ1-4
TGTGCCACCCGGGCGGTGGCAGGGGAATTGGGAAACACCATATATTTT	CATRAVAGELGNTIYF	NA	many	TRBV7-2	TRBJ1-3
TGTGCCTGGAGTACAGGGTTCTACGAGCAGTACTTC	CAWSTGFYEQYF	NA	NA	TRBV30	TRBJ2-7
TGTGCCAGCAGTTCTGACAGGGAGATGGGAGAGACCCAGTACTTC	CASSSDREMGETQYF	TRBD1	NA	TRBV6-5	TRBJ2-5
TGTGCCAGCAGCCAGCTCCAGGCGGGCTCCTTCGAGCAGTACTTC	CASSQLQAGSFEQYF	NA	NA	TRBV6-5	TRBJ2-7
TGCAGCGTCGGACAGGCAGGAGCGGATGGCTACACCTTC	CSVGQAGADGYTF	TRBD1	once	TRBV29-1	TRBJ1-2
TGTGCCAGCAGTGATGTCCGCGGCGGAGGGGGCAACACCGGGGAGCTGTTTTTT	CASSDVRGGGGNTGELFF	NA	once	TRBV25-1	TRBJ2-2
TGTGCTAGTGGTTTCACCTACGAGCAGTACTTC	CASGFTYEQYF	NA	NA	TRBV12-5	TRBJ2-7
TGTGCCAGCAGCCGACTCCAGGGGGCCGGGGAGCTGTTTTTT	CASSRLQGAGELFF	TRBD1	NA	TRBV5-4	TRBJ2-2
TGCGCCAGCAGCTTTTATAGCGGGGGAAGCACAGATACGCAGTATTTT	CASSFYSGGSTDTQYF	TRBD2	NA	TRBV5-1	TRBJ2-3
TGCGCCAGCAGCCTCGTCGAGGAGACAGGAGAGACCCAGTACTTC	CASSLVEETGETQYF	NA	NA	TRBV5-1	TRBJ2-5
TGTGCCATCAGTGAGTACGGGAGAGGGATATCCTACGAGCAGTACTTC	CAISEYGRGISYEQYF	NA	NA	TRBV10-3	TRBJ2-7
TGTGCCAGCAGCTCAAGCCCTAATGAAAAACTGTTTTTT	CASSSSPNEKLFF	NA	NA	TRBV7-6	TRBJ1-4
TGTGCCAGCAGTTCGGGACAGGGGTCCTACGAGCAGTACTTC	CASSSGQGSYEQYF	TRBD1	NA	TRBV6-6	TRBJ2-7
TGTGCCATCAGTGAAACAGGAGAAGGCACCGGGGAGCTGTTTTTT	CAISETGEGTGELFF	NA	few	TRBV10-3	TRBJ2-2
TGCGCCAGCAGCGCCCGGCAGGGGGCGGGCTACGAGCAGTACTTC	CASSARQGAGYEQYF	TRBD1	NA	TRBV5-1	TRBJ2-7
TGTGCCAGCGCGGGACAGGGGAAGACAGATACGCAGTATTTT	CASAGQGKTDTQYF	TRBD1	NA	TRBV2	TRBJ2-3
TGCGCCAGCAGCCCGCCGGGACTAGCGGGGGCCCACCCACAAGAGACCCAGTACTTC	CASSPPGLAGAHPQETQYF	TRBD2	NA	TRBV5-1	TRBJ2-5
TGTGCCAGCAGCTCCCGACAGGGGGAAACTGAAGCTTTCTTT	CASSSRQGETEAFF	TRBD1	NA	TRBV7-2	TRBJ1-1
TGTGCCAGCAGTGAAGCGGCAGACTATGGCTACACCTTC	CASSEAADYGYTF	NA	NA	TRBV6-1	TRBJ1-2
TGCGCCAGCAGCTTGTTCGGGACAGTCACAGATACGCAGTATTTT	CASSLFGTVTDTQYF	TRBD1	NA	TRBV5-1	TRBJ2-3
TGTGCCAGCAGCTTAACCCCCCCGGGGGAGCAGTACTTC	CASSLTPPGEQYF	NA	NA	TRBV7-6	TRBJ2-7
TGTGCCAGCAGCGTCCACTCGGGACAGGGGATCGAAGCTTTCTTT	CASSVHSGQGIEAFF	TRBD1	NA	TRBV9	TRBJ1-1
TGTGCCACCCGACAGGGTTCTGCCTACGAGCAGTACTTC	CATRQGSAYEQYF	TRBD1	NA	TRBV10-3	TRBJ2-7